The 26 T cell receptor beta chains given below trace back to one sample, sequenced in a study of T-cell memory formation after mild COVID-19. TCRdb processed the 5' RACE reads anew with MiXCR; each CDR3 protein has one entry. The data show roughly 600,000 distinct CDR3 sequences, around 17% seen once. The sample consisted of PBMCs or a T cell subset sorted from them (not recorded which). The receptors derive from an adult woman who had mild COVID-19 (a few samples of this study predate the infection). Cell type and time point are not known.

This clonotype was observed a few times. The CDR3 DNA reads as TGCGCCAGCAGCCAAATCGGACAGAAACTATTCTCTGGAAACACCATATATTTT. Translation gives CASSQIGQKLFSGNTIYF. The J gene is TRBJ1-3, the V gene TRBV4-1, with a tentative D call TRBD1 (6 bases). Germline loops: CDR1 MGHRA, CDR2 YSYEKL. The CDR3 loop spans 18 amino acids. V gave up 2 bases and J gave up 0 bases, with 17 bases separating them.

This clonotype occurred a few times. The J gene is TRBJ2-3, the V gene TRBV6-2 or TRBV6-3, with 10 bases that match TRBD2. This CDR3 is built from 15 residues. Germline V gives CDR1 MNHEY, CDR2 SVGEGT. V shed 5 bases, J shed 7 bases, and the junction held 9 bases outside the gene matches. The CDR3 DNA is TGTGCCAGCAGTCAAGCGGGAGGGCCAGGTAATACGCAGTATTTT. Translating it yields CASSQAGGPGNTQYF.

This clonotype was counted ten times or more. The V and J genes are TRBV12-3 or TRBV12-4 and TRBJ2-3; 15 nucleotides agree with TRBD2. V lost 6 bases and J lost 4; bases outside the gene matches: 5. The CDR3 contains 16 residues. The CDR3 protein is CASSPGTSGRSDTQYF. The CDR3 DNA is TGTGCCAGCAGCCCAGGGACTAGCGGGAGGTCAGATACGCAGTATTTT.

The chain uses TRBV12-3 or TRBV12-4 and TRBJ2-1; no reliable D call. Trimming cost V 5 bases and J 8 bases, with 16 bases left between them. The CDR3 covers 14 residues. CDR3 DNA: TGTGCCAGCAGTGGTGGGGTCGGACGAGATGAGCAGTTCTTC. It is translated as CASSGGVGRDEQFF.

J is TRBJ2-7 and V is TRBV27; 10 bases map to TRBD2. Trimming removed 10 bases from V and 2 bases from J; junction bases left unmatched: 14. There are 16 residues in the CDR3. In germline, CDR1 is MNHEY, CDR2 SMNVEV (reference sequence). The CDR3 reads CATSLSGTSEAYEQYF. In DNA, the CDR3 is TGTGCCACCTCTTTATCCGGGACTAGCGAGGCCTACGAGCAGTACTTC.

V usage is TRBV7-2 and J usage is TRBJ2-4; D is uncertain. The CDR3 is 14 amino acids. V was pared by 5 bases and J by 0 bases, with 8 bases between. Germline assignment: CDR1 SGHTA and CDR2 FQGNSA. CDR3 region: CASSPEVAKNIQYF. The CDR3 region has the DNA TGTGCCAGCAGCCCAGAGGTAGCCAAAAACATTCAGTACTTC.

The chain combines TRBV11-2 with TRBJ2-7; possibly TRBD2 for D (6 bases). Germline loops: CDR1 SGHAT, CDR2 FQNNGV. CDR3 size: 17 residues. V lost 4 bases and J 2 bases, leaving 21 bases between the germline ends. This CDR3 is CASSSHRLGGSTYEQYF. In nucleotides, the CDR3 is TGTGCCAGCAGCTCGCATCGGTTGGGGGGTAGCACCTACGAGCAGTACTTC.

This chain joins TRBV7-2 and TRBJ2-7; D is perhaps TRBD1 or TRBD2 (6 bases each). The germline V and J ends were trimmed by 8 bases and 6 bases, with 17 bases remaining between them. Germline CDR1 reads SGHTA; CDR2 reads FQGNSA. The CDR3 runs 13 residues. For the CDR3, the DNA is TGTGCCAGCGGAGGGGCAGGGGTGGTCGAGCAGTACTTC. Its translation: CASGGAGVVEQYF.

This clonotype was observed a handful of times. The V call is TRBV6-5, the J call TRBJ2-1; D is perhaps TRBD2 (6 bases). From germline, CDR1 is MNHEY and CDR2 SVGAGI. CDR3 length: 16 residues. The V end lost 2 bases, the J end lost 6 bases, and 17 bases lay between the germline ends. The CDR3 DNA is TGTGCCAGCAGTTACGGCCTGACGGCGGGATTCAATGAGCAGTTCTTC. Residues: CASSYGLTAGFNEQFF.

Only a few counts were recorded for this clonotype. This chain uses TRBV15 with TRBJ1-4; D is possibly TRBD1 (5 bases). The germline V gene has CDR1 LNHNV and CDR2 YYDKDF (reference sequence). V lost 6 bases and J lost 4, with 9 bases in between. The CDR3 has 13 amino acids. In nucleotides, the CDR3 is TGTGCCACCAGTGGGGCCATTAATGAAAAACTGTTTTTT. As protein: CATSGAINEKLFF.

This clonotype was counted a few times. The chain combines TRBV18 with TRBJ2-7; TRBD1 or TRBD2 may be the D gene (5 bases each). Per the germline V gene, CDR1 is KGHSH and CDR2 is LQKENI. V was shortened by 4 bases and J by 3 bases, with 10 bases between the two germline ends. This CDR3 is 13 amino acids long. The CDR3 coding sequence is TGTGCCAGCTCACACGGGGACCTCTACGAGCAGTACTTC. Its protein is CASSHGDLYEQYF.

This clonotype was seen at least ten times. The chain has TRBV12-3 or TRBV12-4 and TRBJ2-1; the D gene is possibly TRBD2 (5 bases). The CDR3 totals 16 residues. V was shortened by 5 bases and J by 5 bases, with 19 bases between the two germline ends. CDR3 DNA: TGTGCCAGCAGTACCCGCCAAACTAGTGTTCACAATGAGCAGTTCTTC. This codes for CASSTRQTSVHNEQFF.

This clonotype turned up a few times. The chain is built from TRBV4-2 and TRBJ2-3, with TRBD2 matching over 15 bases. V lost 4 bases to trimming and J lost 6 bases; unmatched junction nucleotides: 14. This CDR3 is 19 amino acids long. Germline assignment: CDR1 LGHNA and CDR2 YNFKEQ. CDR3 sequence: CASSPHGLAGGQYEDTQYF. The CDR3 nucleotides read TGTGCCAGCAGCCCGCACGGACTAGCGGGAGGGCAGTACGAGGATACGCAGTATTTT.

This clonotype has just a few counts. The genes are TRBV25-1 and TRBJ1-5; D is undetermined. Trimming removed 5 bases from V and 2 bases from J, with 13 bases in between. The germline gives CDR1 MGHDK, CDR2 SYGVNS. This CDR3 has 15 residues. The CDR3 protein is CASSSSGEGNQPQHF. CDR3 nucleotide sequence: TGTGCCAGCAGTTCCTCCGGGGAGGGCAATCAGCCCCAGCATTTT.

This clonotype was seen ten or more times. This sequence joins TRBV5-5 and TRBJ2-7; 9 nucleotides align to TRBD1. Germline V lookup: CDR1 SGHKS, CDR2 YYEKEE (reference sequence). The V gene end was trimmed by 3 bases and the J gene end by 6 bases; junction bases not matched to a gene: 13. The CDR3 contains 16 residues. As DNA, the CDR3 is TGTGCCAGCAGCTCAGGGCGGGACAGGGTCTCCCGCGAGCAGTACTTC. Translating it yields CASSSGRDRVSREQYF.

This clonotype occurred a few times. The V call is TRBV9, the J call TRBJ2-1; 9 bases are a match to TRBD2. The CDR3 runs 15 residues. Looked up from germline, CDR1 is SGDLS and CDR2 is YYNGEE. J gave up 4 bases and V 5 bases, and 7 bases lay outside the gene matches. The CDR3 sequence: CASSSSGALYNEQFF. The CDR3 DNA reads as TGTGCCAGCAGTTCTAGCGGGGCCTTGTACAATGAGCAGTTCTTC. The entire variable domain, with the rest obtained from reference TRBV9 and TRBJ2-1, is as follows: DSGVTQTPKHLITATGQRVTLRCSPRSGDLSVYWYQQSLDQGLQFLIQYYNGEERAKGNILERFSAQQFPDLHSELNLSSLELGDSALYFCASSSSGALYNEQFFGPGTRLTVL.

This chain joins TRBV10-3 and TRBJ2-3, with 9 bases identical to TRBD1. J gave up 5 bases and V 3 bases, and 6 bases lay outside the gene matches. Germline CDR1 reads ENHRY; CDR2 reads SYGVKD. CDR3 length equals 15 residues. CDR3: CAISEPGQGLDTQYF. CDR3 DNA: TGTGCCATCAGTGAACCGGGACAGGGATTAGATACGCAGTATTTT.

This clonotype appeared a few times. V and J are TRBV27 and TRBJ2-7; D is unresolved. V was clipped by 2 bases and J by 5 bases, with 13 bases between them. This CDR3 spans 14 amino acids. Germline V CDR1 and CDR2: MNHEY, SMNVEV (reference sequence). The CDR3 protein is CASSLARASDEQYF. CDR3 nucleotide sequence: TGTGCCAGCAGTTTAGCACGGGCGAGCGACGAGCAGTACTTC.

This clonotype occurred a few times. The rearrangement uses TRBV5-1 and TRBJ1-2; 7 bases agree with TRBD1. The germline V gene has CDR1 SGHRS and CDR2 YFSETQ. V shed 3 bases, J shed 5 bases, and the junction held 16 bases outside the gene matches. CDR3 length: 17 residues. In DNA form, the CDR3 reads TGCGCCAGCAGCTGGGCACCACCGGGACAGAACGATTATGGCTACACCTTC. It translates to CASSWAPPGQNDYGYTF.

The gene calls are TRBV29-1 and TRBJ2-7; D possibly uses TRBD1 or TRBD2 (5 bases each). Trimming took 4 bases from V and 3 from J, leaving 10 bases between them. Germline V gene data show CDR1 as SQVTM and CDR2 as ANQGSEA. The CDR3 covers 12 residues. CDR3 coding DNA: TGCAGCGTTGGGGACGGTAACTACGAGCAGTACTTC. It yields the protein CSVGDGNYEQYF.

The CDR3 sequence: CASSYSTARESATNEKLFF. In nucleotides, the CDR3 is TGTGCCAGCAGTTACTCGACGGCCAGGGAGTCAGCAACTAATGAAAAACTGTTTTTT. V and J are TRBV6-5 and TRBJ1-4; D might be TRBD1 (5 bases). This CDR3 contains 19 residues. The germline V gene encodes CDR1 MNHEY and CDR2 SVGAGI. Deletions cut 0 bases from V and 0 bases from J, with 17 bases between.

This clonotype was detected many times. The J gene is TRBJ2-1, the V gene TRBV12-3 or TRBV12-4; 10 bases are a match to TRBD2. Germline trimming cut 6 bases from V and 2 bases from J; bases unmatched to any gene: 4. The CDR3 extends over 15 amino acids. CDR3 in amino acids: CASSPTSGAYNEQFF. The CDR3 nucleotides are TGTGCCAGCAGCCCCACTAGCGGGGCCTACAATGAGCAGTTCTTC.

This clonotype was seen a few times. The chain employs TRBV3-1 and TRBJ2-7; D is perhaps TRBD2 (5 bases). The V gene lost 0 bases and the J gene lost 1 base, with 13 bases spanning the gap. CDR1 LGHDT and CDR2 YNNKEL come from the germline V gene (reference sequence). The CDR3 loop spans 16 amino acids. DNA of the CDR3: TGTGCCAGCAGCCAAGATGGGAGCGTTATATCCTACGAGCAGTACTTC. Translating it yields CASSQDGSVISYEQYF.

There are many counts of this clonotype. This chain uses TRBV6-2 or TRBV6-3 with TRBJ2-7; no clear D. The CDR3 has 12 amino acids. Germline-derived CDR1 and CDR2 are MNHEY and SVGEGT. Between the trimmed V and J ends, which lost 5 bases and 3 bases, there was a span of 8 bases. The CDR3 coding sequence is TGTGCCAGCAGTCCAGCCAGCTACGAGCAGTACTTC. Protein product: CASSPASYEQYF.

V usage is TRBV12-3 or TRBV12-4 and J usage is TRBJ2-1, with D possibly being TRBD2 (5 bases). The CDR3 totals 15 residues. With 1 base removed from V and 3 bases from J, the gap between germline ends came to 10 bases. The CDR3 region is CASSLVGEIYNEQFF. In nucleotides, the CDR3 is TGTGCCAGCAGTTTAGTTGGGGAGATCTACAATGAGCAGTTCTTC.

The chain carries TRBV7-8 and TRBJ2-1, with 11 bases identical to TRBD2. Germline CDR1 and CDR2: SGHVS and FQNEAQ. The CDR3 runs to 18 residues. With V trimmed by 0 bases and J by 7 bases, 11 bases remained unmatched. In nucleotides, the CDR3 is TGTGCCAGCAGCTTAGCCCCCCTAGCGGGAGGATTGGAAAATGAGCAGTTCTTC. Its translation: CASSLAPLAGGLENEQFF. The whole variable domain, filled in from reference TRBV7-8 and TRBJ2-1, reads GAGVSQSPRYKVAKRGQDVALRCDPISGHVSLFWYQQALGQGPEFLTYFQNEAQLDKSGLPSDRFFAERPEGSVSTLKIQRTQQEDSAVYLCASSLAPLAGGLENEQFFGPGTRLTVL.